This is a list of T cell receptor beta chains from one sample in a study of cytomegalovirus exposure and HLA in healthy donors. Method: immunoSEQ multiplex PCR; TCRdb's copy keeps in-frame clones and lacks some. The table lists about 170,000 clones, roughly 73% of them singletons, with roughly 3% in the top ten. The sample was PBMCs. All receptors come from a female donor in good health and CMV-seronegative. Each CDR3 is given with its conserved first and last residue. Fields, in order: J gene, V gene, clone size, D gene, CDR3 DNA, CDR3 protein. The D gene is left open where the match is weak. Clone sizes are given selectively: once, few, many, or a class where the clone is expanded.

TRBJ2-2	TRBV10-3	NA	TRBD2	TGTGCCTCATACCCCGGACTAGCGGGAGACACCGGGGAGCTGTTTTTT	CASYPGLAGDTGELFF
TRBJ1-5	TRBV19	NA	NA	TGTGCCAGTAGTATAGATCGGGGCGGGGAGCCCCAGCATTTT	CASSIDRGGEPQHF
TRBJ2-4	TRBV29-1	NA	TRBD1	TGCAGCGCTGGGACAGTAGCCAAAAACATTCAGTACTTC	CSAGTVAKNIQYF
TRBJ2-4	TRBV4-3	NA	NA	TGCGCCAGCAGCCAAGATCCGACCAGGTATACCAAAAACATTCAGTACTTC	CASSQDPTRYTKNIQYF
TRBJ2-5	TRBV7-9	NA	TRBD2	TGTGCCAGCAGCTGGGGGTTGAGCAGCGGGGCCCAAGAGACCCAGTACTTC	CASSWGLSSGAQETQYF
TRBJ2-7	TRBV27	once	TRBD2	TGTGCCAGCAGTACTAGCGGGTACGAGCAGTACTTC	CASSTSGYEQYF
TRBJ2-5	TRBV5-6	NA	TRBD2	TGTGCCAGCAGCACCCCGGGACTAGCTAGGGCGGCAGAAGAGACCCAGTACTTC	CASSTPGLARAAEETQYF
TRBJ2-7	TRBV19	NA	TRBD1	TGTGCCAGTACACACTTCTACCGGGACAGGGGCGTCCTAAGCTCCTACGAGCAGTACTTC	CASTHFYRDRGVLSSYEQYF
TRBJ2-1	TRBV5-4	NA	TRBD2	TGTGCCAGCAGCTTGGGCCGGGGGGGCGCCAATGAGCAGTTCTTC	CASSLGRGGANEQFF
TRBJ2-5	TRBV18	NA	NA	TGTGCCAGCTCACCCCAGAGTAGCGGAGAGACCCAGTACTTC	CASSPQSSGETQYF
TRBJ2-1	TRBV7-6	NA	TRBD2	TGTGCCAGCAGCTTAGGTAGCGGGGGGGATGAGCAGTTCTTC	CASSLGSGGDEQFF
TRBJ1-5	TRBV7-2	NA	NA	TGTGCCAGCAGCCGGGGGATTAGCAATCAGCCCCAGCATTTT	CASSRGISNQPQHF
TRBJ1-2	TRBV6-4	NA	TRBD1	TGTGCCAGCAGTGACACAGGACAGGCTTTGTTTGGCTACACCTTC	CASSDTGQALFGYTF
TRBJ2-3	TRBV6-4	NA	TRBD2	TGTGCCAGCAGTGAAGTTAGCGGGGGGGCCACAGATACGCAGTATTTT	CASSEVSGGATDTQYF
TRBJ2-1	TRBV7-9	NA	NA	TGTGCCAGCAGCTTAGATGGCGGGGCCTACAATGAGCAGTTCTTC	CASSLDGGAYNEQFF
TRBJ1-1	TRBV5-4	few	TRBD1	TGTGCCAGCAGCTTCGACAGGGACGCTTTCTTT	CASSFDRDAFF
TRBJ2-1	TRBV2	NA	TRBD2	TGTGCCAGCATTCCAAAGAGCGGGAGGGCCATGGAGCAGTTCTTC	CASIPKSGRAMEQFF
TRBJ1-6	TRBV28	once	NA	TGTGCCAGCAGTTTATCGGGGGGCTGGAATTCACCCCTCCACTTT	CASSLSGGWNSPLHF
TRBJ2-7	TRBV29-1	NA	NA	TGCAGCGCAGTAGTAGGGGCGCCCTACGAGCAGTACTTC	CSAVVGAPYEQYF
TRBJ1-1	TRBV15	NA	NA	TGTGCCACCAGCAGAGTCCAGTCACGGAACACTGAAGCTTTCTTT	CATSRVQSRNTEAFF
TRBJ2-3	TRBV6-6	NA	NA	TGTGCCAGCAGTTCCCGGACTAGCACAGATACGCAGTATTTT	CASSSRTSTDTQYF
TRBJ1-3	TRBV30	NA	NA	TGTGCCTGGAGTGACGGTCCCTCTGGAAACACCATATATTTT	CAWSDGPSGNTIYF
TRBJ2-5	TRBV6-5	NA	NA	TGTGCCAGCAGTTACTCACTGTCAGGTCCAGAGACCCAGTACTTC	CASSYSLSGPETQYF
TRBJ1-5	TRBV10-1	once	NA	TGCGCCAGGGCAGGTTCAGGCAATCAGCCCCAGCATTTT	CARAGSGNQPQHF
TRBJ1-2	TRBV4-3	NA	NA	TGCGCCAGCAGCCAAGAAAACAGCTATGGCTACACCTTC	CASSQENSYGYTF
TRBJ2-7	TRBV11-2	few	TRBD1	TGTGCCAGCAGCTTAGGTAACAGGGGGAGCTACGAGCAGTACTTC	CASSLGNRGSYEQYF
TRBJ1-1	TRBV28	NA	NA	TGTGCCAGCAGTTTTTCCGGGCAGGGGCAGGGTGAAGCTTTCTTT	CASSFSGQGQGEAFF
TRBJ2-2	TRBV19	NA	TRBD1	TGTGCCAGCACCAAGGGACAGGGGAGCACCGGGGAGCTGTTTTTT	CASTKGQGSTGELFF
TRBJ2-7	TRBV25-1	NA	NA	TGTGCCAGCGGACGGTCGAGGGGGACCTACGAGCAGTACTTC	CASGRSRGTYEQYF
TRBJ2-1	TRBV5-6	few	NA	TGTGCCAGCAGCTTGAAGCGGTACAATGAGCAGTTCTTC	CASSLKRYNEQFF
TRBJ2-7	TRBV7-2	once	NA	TGTGCCAGCAGACCAGGGGATGTAGGACCCTACGAGCAGTACTTC	CASRPGDVGPYEQYF
TRBJ1-4	TRBV6-5	NA	NA	TGTGCCAGCAGGACTACAGGGACCAGGGAAAAACTGTTTTTT	CASRTTGTREKLFF
TRBJ2-7	TRBV4-1	once	TRBD2	TGCGCCAGCAGCCAAAGTGTACTAGCGGACTCCTACGAGCAGTACTTC	CASSQSVLADSYEQYF
TRBJ2-5	TRBV4-1	few	TRBD2	TGCGCCAGCAGCCGCACTGGGACTAGCGGGGGGGCTCGGGAGACCCAGTACTTC	CASSRTGTSGGARETQYF
TRBJ2-1	TRBV27	few	TRBD2	TGTGCCAGCAGTTCCCTAGGACTAGCGGACTTATACAATGAGCAGTTCTTC	CASSSLGLADLYNEQFF
TRBJ2-7	TRBV7-2	NA	NA	TGTGCCAGCAGCTTAGAGTGGGGAGGATACGAGCAGTACTTC	CASSLEWGGYEQYF
TRBJ2-7	TRBV7-3	NA	TRBD2	TGTGCCAGCAGCTTAATTGCCGGGAGGGAGCAGTACTTC	CASSLIAGREQYF
TRBJ2-2	TRBV9	NA	NA	TGTGCCAGCAGCCCCTCTTTGGAGGGGAGTTTGGCCGGGGAGCTGTTTTTT	CASSPSLEGSLAGELFF
TRBJ2-3	TRBV9	NA	TRBD2	TGTGCCAGCAGCGAGCCGGGGGGGCGGAGCACAGATACGCAGTATTTT	CASSEPGGRSTDTQYF
TRBJ1-2	TRBV27	NA	TRBD1	TGTGCCAGCAGGGAGGGACAGGGGGGGGGCTACACCTTC	CASREGQGGGYTF